Below are 4 T cell receptor beta chains sequenced from a single sample in a study of somatic mutations in cytotoxic T cells in rheumatoid arthritis. TCRdb's copy holds only in-frame clones and misses some; the assay was immunoSEQ multiplex PCR. The sample records about 15,000 clones, about 69% being singletons. Source material: CD8+ T cells sorted from blood. The receptors come from an adult with rheumatoid arthritis.

The CDR3 protein is CASSYSWGESSYEQYF. The DNA for the CDR3 is TGTGCCAGCAGTTACTCCTGGGGAGAGAGCTCCTACGAGCAGTACTTC. This chain links TRBV6-5 with TRBJ2-7, with a tentative D call TRBD2 (5 bases). Germline CDR1 is MNHEY and CDR2 is SVGAGI. Trimming cost V 0 bases and J 0 bases, with 12 bases left between them. This CDR3 contains 16 residues.

With respect to this clone: The germline gene is not matched at one end of the junction; a read error may be the cause. This chain uses TRBV5-4 with TRBJ2-3; TRBD2 matches at 9 bases. The CDR3 covers 14 residues. The germline CDR1 and CDR2 sequences are SGHNT and YYREEE (reference sequence). CDR3 residues: CASSLGGGADTQYF. CDR3 in DNA: TGTGCCAGCAGTTTGGGCGGGGGGGCGGATACGCAGTATTTT.

The chain has TRBV2 and TRBJ2-7, with D maybe TRBD2 (6 bases). CDR1 SNHLY and CDR2 FYNNEI come from the germline V gene. The CDR3 runs 16 residues. Trimming took 2 bases from V and 2 from J, leaving 16 bases between them. CDR3 in DNA: TGTGCCAGCAGTGAATCCGGCGGGGTGAGCCCCTACGAGCAGTACTTC. Its protein is CASSESGGVSPYEQYF.

This clone turned up a few times. The chain combines TRBV19 with TRBJ1-1; D may be TRBD1 (6 bases). There are 13 residues in the CDR3. CDR1 LNHDA and CDR2 SQIVND come from the germline V gene (reference sequence). Trimming shortened V by 3 bases and J by 7 bases, and 12 bases separated the two germline ends. CDR3 sequence (DNA): TGTGCCAGTAGTATTTGGGGGGCTGGTGAAGCTTTCTTT. Translating it yields CASSIWGAGEAFF.